Listed below are T cell receptor beta chains from one sample, sequenced in a study of shared clonotypes between healthy human individuals. Using immunoSEQ multiplex PCR, the repertoire was profiled, and TCRdb retains in-frame clones only, with some absent. The table records 2,500,000 or so clones, roughly nine tenths of them present only once. Material for sequencing was naive CD4+ T cells sorted from blood. The receptors were gathered from a young man in good health. CDR3s include the opening cysteine and the closing phenylalanine or tryptophan. The D gene is left open where the match is weak. A clone size is listed for some rows: how often the clone was seen (once, few, many), or a class if it is expanded.

size: NA
D: NA
J: TRBJ2-5
V: TRBV9
DNA: TGTGCCAGCAACCGTGTACTAACGGAGACCCAGTACTTC
CDR3: CASNRVLTETQYF

size: NA
D: NA
J: TRBJ2-1
V: TRBV7-6
DNA: TGTGCCAGCAGCCCCCTATCCGATTACAATGAGCAGTTCTTC
CDR3: CASSPLSDYNEQFF

size: NA
D: NA
J: TRBJ2-3
V: TRBV7-3
DNA: TGTGCCAGCAGCTTACAGGCGGGGAGCACAGATACGCAGTATTTT
CDR3: CASSLQAGSTDTQYF

size: NA
D: TRBD1
J: TRBJ1-6
V: TRBV10-2
DNA: TGCGCCAGCAGAAAGGGACAGGCGAGTTCACCCCTCCACTTT
CDR3: CASRKGQASSPLHF

size: NA
D: NA
J: TRBJ1-4
V: TRBV5-8
DNA: TGTGCCAGCAGCTGGGCTGAAAAACTGTTTTTT
CDR3: CASSWAEKLFF

size: NA
D: NA
J: TRBJ1-3
V: TRBV9
DNA: TGTGCCAGCACCCGAAACGCGACGTGGGGCTCTGGAAACACCATATATTTT
CDR3: CASTRNATWGSGNTIYF

size: NA
D: NA
J: TRBJ1-2
V: TRBV30
DNA: TGTGCCTGGAGTGTTCGGGCAGCCCTTTCCTATGGCTACACCTTC
CDR3: CAWSVRAALSYGYTF

size: NA
D: NA
J: TRBJ2-6
V: TRBV19
DNA: TGTGCCAGTACCCAGACCAGTCCCGGAGGACGGCCCGGTCCTGGGGCCAACGTCCTGACTTTC
CDR3: CASTQTSPGGRPGPGANVLTF

size: NA
D: TRBD2
J: TRBJ2-3
V: TRBV7-2
DNA: TGTGCCAGCAGCTTATTGGCGGGGGGCAGCACAGATACGCAGTATTTT
CDR3: CASSLLAGGSTDTQYF

size: NA
D: NA
J: TRBJ2-5
V: TRBV29-1
DNA: TGCAGCGTTCCCGGGACTTTCTCGGAGACCCAGTACTTC
CDR3: CSVPGTFSETQYF

size: NA
D: NA
J: TRBJ2-5
V: TRBV19
DNA: TGTGCCAGTACCCCCCCCTGGACGGTGCAAGAGACCCAGTACTTC
CDR3: CASTPPWTVQETQYF

size: NA
D: TRBD2
J: TRBJ2-3
V: TRBV2
DNA: TGTGCCAGCAGAGTAGCGGGGGGGCGTACAGATACGCAGTATTTT
CDR3: CASRVAGGRTDTQYF

size: NA
D: NA
J: TRBJ2-5
V: TRBV29-1
DNA: TGCAGCGTTGCCACTGTAGAGACCCAGTACTTC
CDR3: CSVATVETQYF

size: NA
D: NA
J: TRBJ1-1
V: TRBV11-3
DNA: TGTGCCAGCAGCTCCCAGGGATTGAACACTGAAGCTTTCTTT
CDR3: CASSSQGLNTEAFF

size: NA
D: TRBD2
J: TRBJ2-5
V: TRBV7-8
DNA: TGTGCCAGCAGCCCCGGCACAGCCACTAGCGCCAGGGAGACCCAGTACTTC
CDR3: CASSPGTATSARETQYF

size: NA
D: NA
J: TRBJ1-1
V: TRBV19
DNA: TGTGCCAGTAGTGAGAACACTGAAGCTTTCTTT
CDR3: CASSENTEAFF

size: NA
D: NA
J: TRBJ1-1
V: TRBV7-9
DNA: TGTGCCAGCAGCTTAGGGCTGGGGAGCACTGAAGCTTTCTTT
CDR3: CASSLGLGSTEAFF

size: once
D: TRBD2
J: TRBJ2-1
V: TRBV9
DNA: TGTGCCAGCGTTAGGGGACTAGCGGATTACAATGAGCAGTTCTTC
CDR3: CASVRGLADYNEQFF

size: NA
D: NA
J: TRBJ2-7
V: TRBV18
DNA: TGTGCCAGCTCACCAGCCCCGCGGGGAACCTACGAGCAGTACTTC
CDR3: CASSPAPRGTYEQYF

size: once
D: TRBD2
J: TRBJ2-7
V: TRBV7-3
DNA: TGTGCCAGCAGCTTACGCGGGGGGAACGAGCAGTACTTC
CDR3: CASSLRGGNEQYF

size: once
D: NA
J: TRBJ2-1
V: TRBV6-1
DNA: TGTGCCAGCTTAGTCGGGAGCTCCTACAATGAGCAGTTCTTC
CDR3: CASLVGSSYNEQFF

size: NA
D: NA
J: TRBJ1-4
V: TRBV11-2
DNA: TGTGCCAGCAGCTTACTGACCCCGGGGGGAGAAAAACTGTTTTTT
CDR3: CASSLLTPGGEKLFF

size: NA
D: NA
J: TRBJ2-3
V: TRBV7-9
DNA: TGTGCCAGCAGCTCAACAGGCGGTGGGTACACAGATACGCAGTATTTT
CDR3: CASSSTGGGYTDTQYF

size: NA
D: NA
J: TRBJ1-6
V: TRBV11-2
DNA: TGTGCCAGCAGCTTAGTTAATTCACCCCTCCACTTT
CDR3: CASSLVNSPLHF

size: NA
D: TRBD2
J: TRBJ2-7
V: TRBV6-5
DNA: TGTGCCAGCAGTGTACGACTAGCTCGGGTGCCCGAGCAGTACTTC
CDR3: CASSVRLARVPEQYF

size: NA
D: TRBD2
J: TRBJ2-1
V: TRBV2
DNA: TGTGCCAGCAGTGAAAGCGGGGGGGCCTACAATGAGCAGTTCTTC
CDR3: CASSESGGAYNEQFF

size: NA
D: TRBD1
J: TRBJ1-2
V: TRBV7-9
DNA: TGTGCCAGCAGCCCTACAGGGACAGGGGTTTATGGCTACACCTTC
CDR3: CASSPTGTGVYGYTF

size: NA
D: NA
J: TRBJ1-2
V: TRBV5-1
DNA: TGCGCCAGCAGCATGGACGGGAACTATGGCTACACCTTC
CDR3: CASSMDGNYGYTF

size: NA
D: NA
J: TRBJ1-3
V: TRBV9
DNA: TGTGCCAGCAGCGCACGACCGACACCCACTGGAAACACCATATATTTT
CDR3: CASSARPTPTGNTIYF

size: NA
D: NA
J: TRBJ1-2
V: TRBV18
DNA: TGTGCCAGCTCGCCGCGAGAGGGCTATGGCTACACCTTC
CDR3: CASSPREGYGYTF

size: NA
D: TRBD2
J: TRBJ2-3
V: TRBV5-1
DNA: TGCGCCAGCAGCCCCGATATAGCGGGGATCACAGATACGCAGTATTTT
CDR3: CASSPDIAGITDTQYF

size: few
D: NA
J: TRBJ1-5
V: TRBV6-1
DNA: TGTGCCAGCAGTGAGGGGCGCGATCAGCCCCAGCATTTT
CDR3: CASSEGRDQPQHF

size: NA
D: TRBD1
J: TRBJ2-6
V: TRBV5-1
DNA: TGCGCCAGCAGCTTTATAGGGGGCGCTGGGGCCAACGTCCTGACTTTC
CDR3: CASSFIGGAGANVLTF

size: NA
D: NA
J: TRBJ2-5
V: TRBV11-2
DNA: TGTGCCAGCAGCTTACCGTCGGGGGTTGAGACCCAGTACTTC
CDR3: CASSLPSGVETQYF

size: NA
D: NA
J: TRBJ1-4
V: TRBV7-2
DNA: TGTGCCAGCAGCCTCGACCGTACTAATGAAAAACTGTTTTTT
CDR3: CASSLDRTNEKLFF

size: once
D: NA
J: TRBJ2-2
V: TRBV6-5
DNA: TGTGCCAGCAGTTATGGGGGGTCCGGGGAGCTGTTTTTT
CDR3: CASSYGGSGELFF

size: NA
D: TRBD1
J: TRBJ2-2
V: TRBV5-1
DNA: TGCGCCAGCAGTTCCGGGACAGCTAACACCGGGGAGCTGTTTTTT
CDR3: CASSSGTANTGELFF

size: NA
D: NA
J: TRBJ1-1
V: TRBV11-2
DNA: TGTGCCAGCAGCTTGGAATGGGAAGCGAACACTGAAGCTTTCTTT
CDR3: CASSLEWEANTEAFF

size: NA
D: TRBD1
J: TRBJ2-5
V: TRBV7-6
DNA: TGTGCCAGCAATCCGGGACAGCCCCAAGAGACCCAGTACTTC
CDR3: CASNPGQPQETQYF

size: NA
D: TRBD1
J: TRBJ1-6
V: TRBV30
DNA: TGTGCCTGGAGCCTGGGACAGGGAAATTCACCCCTCCACTTT
CDR3: CAWSLGQGNSPLHF

size: few
D: NA
J: TRBJ2-7
V: TRBV19
DNA: TGTGCCAGTAGTTACGGCTACGAGCAGTACTTC
CDR3: CASSYGYEQYF

size: NA
D: NA
J: TRBJ2-7
V: TRBV9
DNA: TGTGCCAGCAGCCCTGGCGGGGGCGCGACCAACGAGCAGTACTTC
CDR3: CASSPGGGATNEQYF

size: NA
D: TRBD2
J: TRBJ2-2
V: TRBV29-1
DNA: TGCAGCGCCAGACGTCCGGGACTAGCGGTCACCGGGGAGCTGTTTTTT
CDR3: CSARRPGLAVTGELFF

size: NA
D: NA
J: TRBJ2-7
V: TRBV11-1
DNA: TGTGCCAGCAGCAGCGCCTACGAGCAGTACTTC
CDR3: CASSSAYEQYF

size: NA
D: TRBD2
J: TRBJ2-1
V: TRBV5-1
DNA: TGCGCCAGCAGTTCCAGTTTGGGGGGGTACAATGAGCAGTTCTTC
CDR3: CASSSSLGGYNEQFF

size: NA
D: NA
J: TRBJ2-1
V: TRBV2
DNA: TGTGCCAGCACCGGGGGCTACCGCGGGAGTAATGAGCAGTTCTTC
CDR3: CASTGGYRGSNEQFF

size: NA
D: NA
J: TRBJ2-2
V: TRBV2
DNA: TGTGCCAGTGCAGGCTATGACACCGGGGAGCTGTTTTTT
CDR3: CASAGYDTGELFF

size: NA
D: NA
J: TRBJ1-3
V: TRBV19
DNA: TGTGCCAGTAGTATACCCGGAAACACCATATATTTT
CDR3: CASSIPGNTIYF

size: NA
D: NA
J: TRBJ2-7
V: TRBV5-1
DNA: TGCGCCAGCAGCTTGCAGTGGTTAGACAGGAGTCGCTACGAGCAGTACTTC
CDR3: CASSLQWLDRSRYEQYF

size: NA
D: TRBD2
J: TRBJ2-1
V: TRBV10-3
DNA: TGTGCCATCAGTGATTCCGGACTAGCGGGAGGGAATGAGCAGTTCTTC
CDR3: CAISDSGLAGGNEQFF

size: NA
D: TRBD1
J: TRBJ2-7
V: TRBV30
DNA: TGTGCCTGGAAGTATACAGGGGTGACCTACGAGCAGTACTTC
CDR3: CAWKYTGVTYEQYF

size: once
D: NA
J: TRBJ1-1
V: TRBV6-5
DNA: TGTGCCAGCACTAGAGACGGGACACCAGCCACTGAAGCTTTCTTT
CDR3: CASTRDGTPATEAFF

size: NA
D: NA
J: TRBJ1-5
V: TRBV30
DNA: TGTGCCTGGAGAGAACAAGGGACTAGCAATCAGCCCCAGCATTTT
CDR3: CAWREQGTSNQPQHF